These 16 T cell receptor beta chains came from one sample sequenced in a study of T cells in Graves' hyperthyroidism and ophthalmopathy (dated by TCRdb to the late 2010s). The library was prepared using multiplex PCR. TCRdb records Illumina HiSeq 2000 as the sequencer. TCR beta CDR3 regions were amplified from RNA transcripts. A first-round RT-PCR of the TCR CDR3 used the HTBI primer set with the Qiagen OneStep RT-PCR kit. The public sequencing data were trimmed at Q25 with fastp and processed into clonotypes with MiXCR by TCRdb, which kept only in-frame beta chains. A single entry per CDR3 protein holds the most common genes and DNA from its merged rows. This sample comprises about 180,000 distinct CDR3 sequences, roughly 9.4% of them detected only once. In total, the top ten clones hold roughly a fifth of the sample. Source material: blood. These receptors originate from a woman aged 18-30 years with Graves' hyperthyroidism that later progressed to Graves' ophthalmopathy.

This clonotype occurred a few times. The V call is TRBV19, the J call TRBJ2-7; 8 bases line up with TRBD1. The trim removed 4 bases at V and 3 bases at J, leaving 11 bases unmatched. The CDR3 is 16 amino acids. Germline CDR1 reads LNHDA; CDR2 reads SQIVND (reference sequence). DNA for the CDR3: TGTGCCAGTAGTAAGCAGGGGGCCTCGGGGTACTACGAGCAGTACTTC. Translated: CASSKQGASGYYEQYF.

This clonotype was observed at least ten times. The rearrangement links TRBV7-9 to TRBJ1-1, with 10 nucleotides matching TRBD1. The CDR3 consists of 14 residues. V gave up 5 bases and J gave up 10 bases; unmatched junction bases: 10. CDR1 SEHNR and CDR2 FQNEAQ come from the germline V gene (reference sequence). CDR3 in DNA: TGTGCCAGCAGCCCGTCCCGGGACAGGGGTCGAGCTTTCTTT. Its translation is CASSPSRDRGRAFF.

In its sample, this clonotype was seen many times. CDR3 sequence (DNA): TGTGCCAGCAGCGGGGGACAGCTTTTTCGCGGGTCCATACGCACTGAAGCTTTCTTT. Its protein is CASSGGQLFRGSIRTEAFF. V gene TRBV12-3 or TRBV12-4 combines with J gene TRBJ1-1; 7 bases line up with TRBD1. The CDR3 covers 19 residues. The trim removed 6 bases at V and 4 bases at J, leaving 23 bases unmatched.

This clonotype turned up a few times. The chain uses TRBV6-1 and TRBJ2-2, with D perhaps being TRBD1 or TRBD2 (5 bases each). Germline V lookup: CDR1 MNHNS, CDR2 SASEGT. Trimming took off 6 bases at V and 3 bases at J, with 11 bases between the two ends. The CDR3 is 14 residues long. Here the CDR3 reads CASRTGQHTGELFF. CDR3 bases: TGTGCCAGCAGGACGGGGCAGCACACCGGGGAGCTGTTTTTT.

This clonotype was recorded a few times. CDR3 sequence (DNA): TGTGCCAGCAGTCTTCAGGGTGGCACCGGGGAGCTGTTTTTT. Encoded protein: CASSLQGGTGELFF. The rearrangement links TRBV27 to TRBJ2-2, with D perhaps matching TRBD1 (5 bases). The V end was cut by 5 bases, the J end by 4 bases, with 11 bases between. The CDR3 is 14 residues long. The germline gives CDR1 MNHEY, CDR2 SMNVEV (reference sequence).

This clonotype was detected ten times or more. The chain has TRBV7-8 and TRBJ2-1, with a tentative D call TRBD2 (6 bases). The CDR3 length is 16 residues. V was shortened by 3 bases and J by 0 bases, with 12 bases between the two germline ends. Germline assignment: CDR1 SGHVS and CDR2 FQNEAQ. CDR3 loop: CASSFGGASSYNEQFF. As DNA, the CDR3 is TGTGCCAGCAGCTTTGGCGGGGCTAGCTCCTACAATGAGCAGTTCTTC.

This clonotype has a count of ten or more. V usage is TRBV11-3 and J usage is TRBJ2-2, with TRBD2 identical over 8 bases. Germline trimming cut 2 bases from V and 6 bases from J; bases unmatched to any gene: 5. Germline values: CDR1 SGHNT, CDR2 YENEEA. This CDR3 has 15 residues. The CDR3 region has the DNA TGTGCCAGCAGCTTACAGACTAGCGTAGCCGGGGAGCTGTTTTTT. Encoded protein: CASSLQTSVAGELFF.

The CDR3 coding sequence is TGTGCCAGCAGCCCCCGGACTAGCGGGGAGGGGAACACAGATACGCAGTATTTT. This gives the protein CASSPRTSGEGNTDTQYF. The chain employs TRBV7-9 and TRBJ2-3; 12 nucleotides align to TRBD2. The CDR3 totals 18 residues. V dropped 5 bases and J dropped 2; count of bases not matched to a gene: 11. Per germline, CDR1 SEHNR and CDR2 FQNEAQ (reference sequence). Full variable domain (remainder filled in from reference TRBV7-9 and TRBJ2-3): DTGVSQNPRHKITKRGQNVTFRCDPISEHNRLYWYRQTLGQGPEFLTYFQNEAQLEKSRLLSDRFSAERPKGSFSTLEIQRTEQGDSAMYLCASSPRTSGEGNTDTQYFGPGTRLTVL.

There are many counts of this clonotype. This may arise from a read error, as a much more abundant clone is one base away. This chain links TRBV20-1 with TRBJ1-2; D might be TRBD1 (6 bases). Deletions cut 3 bases from V and 3 bases from J, with 8 bases between. CDR1 is DFQATT and CDR2 is SNEGSKA in the germline V gene (reference sequence). This CDR3 has 12 amino acids. CDR3 sequence: CSASGQYYGYTF. The CDR3 nucleotides read TGCAGTGCTAGCGGACAGTACTATGGCTACACCTTC.

This clonotype was detected a few times. This chain links TRBV5-6 with TRBJ2-3; no definite D call. Germline V gene lookup returns CDR1 SGHDT and CDR2 YYEEEE. Trimming took 3 bases from V and 0 from J, leaving 14 bases between them. CDR3 length: 16 residues. CDR3 nucleotide sequence: TGTGCCAGCAGCTCATTATGGTCATCTAGCACAGATACGCAGTATTTT. It encodes CASSSLWSSSTDTQYF. The whole variable domain, remainder taken from reference TRBV5-6 and TRBJ2-3, is DAGVTQSPTHLIKTRGQQVTLRCSPKSGHDTVSWYQQALGQGPQFIFQYYEEEERQRGNFPDRFSGHQFPNYSSELNVNALLLGDSALYLCASSSLWSSSTDTQYFGPGTRLTVL.

This clonotype was observed many times. V and J are TRBV20-1 and TRBJ2-2; the match to TRBD1 covers 7 bases. In germline, CDR1 is DFQATT, CDR2 SNEGSKA (reference sequence). This CDR3 spans 14 amino acids. Unmatched junction bases numbered 1, after V lost 2 bases and J lost 1 base. CDR3 residues: CSARRTGNTGELFF. CDR3 DNA sequence: TGCAGTGCTAGAAGGACAGGGAACACCGGGGAGCTGTTTTTT.

This clonotype showed up many times. The chain uses TRBV11-2 and TRBJ2-1, with 13 bases aligning to TRBD2. The CDR3 is 15 residues long. Germline V gene lookup returns CDR1 SGHAT and CDR2 FQNNGV. Germline trimming cut 5 bases from V and 5 bases from J; bases unmatched to any gene: 3. Here the CDR3 reads CASSPGTSGNNEQFF. The CDR3, as DNA: TGTGCCAGCAGCCCAGGGACTAGCGGGAACAATGAGCAGTTCTTC.

V usage is TRBV24-1 and J usage is TRBJ2-3, with 9 bases lining up with TRBD1. Trimming at V came to 7 bases and at J to 2 bases, leaving 3 bases not matched to a gene. The germline gives CDR1 KGHDR, CDR2 SFDVKD. The CDR3 extends over 14 amino acids. CDR3 protein: CATSGTGNTDTQYF. CDR3 DNA sequence: TGTGCCACCAGCGGGACAGGGAACACAGATACGCAGTATTTT.

This clonotype has ten or more counts. The chain has TRBV7-9 and TRBJ2-5; TRBD2 matches at 9 bases. The CDR3 covers 15 residues. Germline V gene sequence: CDR1 SEHNR, CDR2 FQNEAQ (reference sequence). Trimming removed 5 bases from V and 5 bases from J; junction bases left unmatched: 9. This CDR3 reads CASSGDSGGAETQYF. Here the CDR3 DNA reads TGTGCCAGCAGCGGTGATAGCGGGGGTGCCGAGACCCAGTACTTC.

At least ten counts were recorded for this clonotype. The chain uses TRBV7-3 and TRBJ1-1, with D unclear. Trimming removed 2 bases at V and 0 bases at J, with 7 bases between. CDR1 is SGHTA and CDR2 is FQGTGA in the germline V gene. The CDR3 spans 14 residues. Written as DNA, the CDR3 is TGTGCCAGCAGCTTAGGCCCTCTGAACACTGAAGCTTTCTTT. This sequence encodes CASSLGPLNTEAFF.

The V and J genes are TRBV6-2 or TRBV6-3 and TRBJ2-3, with TRBD2 as a possible D gene (5 bases). The germline CDR1 and CDR2 sequences are MNHEY and SVGEGT. The CDR3 has 13 amino acids. Trimming left V 6 bases short and J 2 bases short, with 9 bases between. CDR3 residues: CASRPGYTDTQYF. For the CDR3, the DNA is TGTGCCAGCAGGCCGGGGTACACAGATACGCAGTATTTT.